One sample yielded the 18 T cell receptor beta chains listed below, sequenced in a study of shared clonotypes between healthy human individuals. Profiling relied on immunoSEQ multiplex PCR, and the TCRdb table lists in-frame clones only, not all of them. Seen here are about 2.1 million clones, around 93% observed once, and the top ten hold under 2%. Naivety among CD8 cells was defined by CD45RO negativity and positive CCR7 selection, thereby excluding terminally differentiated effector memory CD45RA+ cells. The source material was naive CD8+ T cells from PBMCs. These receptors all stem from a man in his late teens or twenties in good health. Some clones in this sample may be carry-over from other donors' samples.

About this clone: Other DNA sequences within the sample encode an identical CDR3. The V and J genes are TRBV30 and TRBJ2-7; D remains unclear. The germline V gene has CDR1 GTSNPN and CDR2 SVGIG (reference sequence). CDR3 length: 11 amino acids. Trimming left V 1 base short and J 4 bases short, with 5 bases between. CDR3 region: CAWSEGYEQYF. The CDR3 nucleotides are TGTGCCTGGAGTGAAGGGTACGAGCAGTACTTC.

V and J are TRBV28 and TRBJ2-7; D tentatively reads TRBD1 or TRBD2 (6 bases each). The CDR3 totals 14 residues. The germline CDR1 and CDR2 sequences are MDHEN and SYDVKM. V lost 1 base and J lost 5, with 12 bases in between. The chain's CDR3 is CASSLSGAFDEQYF. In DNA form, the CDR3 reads TGTGCCAGCAGTTTATCGGGGGCGTTCGACGAGCAGTACTTC.

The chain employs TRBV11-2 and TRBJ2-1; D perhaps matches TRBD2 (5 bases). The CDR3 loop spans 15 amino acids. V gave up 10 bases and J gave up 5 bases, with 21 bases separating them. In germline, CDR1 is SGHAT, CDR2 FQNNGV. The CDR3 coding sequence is TGTGCCACCTCCGATTTGGCGGAGGCCAACAATGAGCAGTTCTTC. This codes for CATSDLAEANNEQFF. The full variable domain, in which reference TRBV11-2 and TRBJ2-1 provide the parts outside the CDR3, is EAGVAQSPRYKIIEKRQSVAFWCNPISGHATLYWYQQILGQGPKLLIQFQNNGVVDDSQLPKDRFSAERLKGVDSTLKIQPAKLEDSAVYLCATSDLAEANNEQFFGPGTRLTVL.

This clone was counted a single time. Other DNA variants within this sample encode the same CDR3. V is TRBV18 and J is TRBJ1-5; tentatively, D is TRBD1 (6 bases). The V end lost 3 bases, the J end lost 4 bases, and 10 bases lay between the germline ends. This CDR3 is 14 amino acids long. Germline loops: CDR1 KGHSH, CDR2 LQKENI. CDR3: CASSPGTGNQPQHF. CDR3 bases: TGTGCCAGCTCACCCGGAACAGGGAATCAGCCCCAGCATTTT. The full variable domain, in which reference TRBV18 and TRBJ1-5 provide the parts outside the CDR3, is NAGVMQNPRHLVRRRGQEARLRCSPMKGHSHVYWYRQLPEEGLKFMVYLQKENIIDESGMPKERFSAEFPKEGPSILRIQQVVRGDSAAYFCASSPGTGNQPQHFGDGTRLSIL.

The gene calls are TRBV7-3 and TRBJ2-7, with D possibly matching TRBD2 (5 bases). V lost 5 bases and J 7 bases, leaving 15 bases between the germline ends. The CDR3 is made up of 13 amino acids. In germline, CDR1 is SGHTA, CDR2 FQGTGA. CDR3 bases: TGTGCCAGCAGCGAACGGGCCACGGGGGAGCAGTACTTC. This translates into CASSERATGEQYF.

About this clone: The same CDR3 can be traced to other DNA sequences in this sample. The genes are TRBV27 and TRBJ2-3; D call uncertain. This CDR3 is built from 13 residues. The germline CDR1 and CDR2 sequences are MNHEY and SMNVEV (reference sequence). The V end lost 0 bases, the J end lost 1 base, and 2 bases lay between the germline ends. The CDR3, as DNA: TGTGCCAGCAGTTTATCAGGCACAGATACGCAGTATTTT. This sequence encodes CASSLSGTDTQYF.

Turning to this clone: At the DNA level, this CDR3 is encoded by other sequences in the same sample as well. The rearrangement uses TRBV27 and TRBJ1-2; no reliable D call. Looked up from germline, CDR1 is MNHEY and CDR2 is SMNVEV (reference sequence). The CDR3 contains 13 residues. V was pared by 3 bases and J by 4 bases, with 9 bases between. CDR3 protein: CASSFGLTYGYTF. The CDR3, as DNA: TGTGCCAGCAGTTTTGGTCTTACCTATGGCTACACCTTC.

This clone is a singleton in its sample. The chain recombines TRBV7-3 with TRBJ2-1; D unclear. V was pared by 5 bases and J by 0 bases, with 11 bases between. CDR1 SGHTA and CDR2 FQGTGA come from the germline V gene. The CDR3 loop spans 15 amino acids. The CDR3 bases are TGTGCCAGCAGCCCCCTTGTGGGCTCCTACAATGAGCAGTTCTTC. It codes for CASSPLVGSYNEQFF.

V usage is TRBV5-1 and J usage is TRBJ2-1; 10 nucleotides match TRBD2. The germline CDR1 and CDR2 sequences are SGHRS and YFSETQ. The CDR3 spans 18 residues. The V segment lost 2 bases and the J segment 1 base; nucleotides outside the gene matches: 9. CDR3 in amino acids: CASSFSGRADLSYNEQFF. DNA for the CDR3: TGCGCCAGCAGCTTCAGCGGGAGGGCCGATTTGTCCTACAATGAGCAGTTCTTC.

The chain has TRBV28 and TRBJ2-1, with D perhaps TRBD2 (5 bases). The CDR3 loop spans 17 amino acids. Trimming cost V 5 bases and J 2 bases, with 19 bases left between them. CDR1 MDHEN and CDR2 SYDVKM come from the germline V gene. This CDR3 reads CASSTSIEGVTYNEQFF. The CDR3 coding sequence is TGTGCCAGCAGTACCTCCATTGAGGGTGTAACCTACAATGAGCAGTTCTTC.

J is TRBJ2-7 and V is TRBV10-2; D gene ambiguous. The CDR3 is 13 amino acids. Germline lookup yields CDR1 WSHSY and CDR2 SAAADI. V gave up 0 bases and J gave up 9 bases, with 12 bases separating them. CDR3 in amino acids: CASSESHGEPQYF. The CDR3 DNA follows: TGCGCCAGCAGTGAGTCTCACGGAGAACCGCAGTACTTC.

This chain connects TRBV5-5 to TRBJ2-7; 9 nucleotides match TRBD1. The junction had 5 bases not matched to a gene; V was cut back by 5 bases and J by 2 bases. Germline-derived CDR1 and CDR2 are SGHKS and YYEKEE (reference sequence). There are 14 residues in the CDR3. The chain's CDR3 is CASRDGTGPYEQYF. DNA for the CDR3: TGTGCCAGCAGAGACGGGACAGGGCCCTACGAGCAGTACTTC.

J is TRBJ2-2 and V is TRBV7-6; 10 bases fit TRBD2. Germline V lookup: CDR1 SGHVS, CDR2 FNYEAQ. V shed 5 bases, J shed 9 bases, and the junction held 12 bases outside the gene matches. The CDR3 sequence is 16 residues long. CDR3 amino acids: CASSRSTASGSRELFF. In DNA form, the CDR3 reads TGTGCCAGCAGCCGTAGTACGGCTAGCGGGAGTCGGGAGCTGTTTTTT. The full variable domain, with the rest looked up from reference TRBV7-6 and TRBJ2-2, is GAGVSQSPRYKVTKRGQDVALRCDPISGHVSLYWYRQALGQGPEFLTYFNYEAQQDKSGLPNDRFSAERPEGSISTLTIQRTEQRDSAMYRCASSRSTASGSRELFFGEGSRLTVL.

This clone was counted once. Here the CDR3 reads CSGRDMRGYTF. CDR3 DNA: TGCAGCGGCCGGGACATGCGGGGCTACACCTTC. The V and J genes are TRBV29-1 and TRBJ1-2, with a possible D match to TRBD1 (6 bases). CDR1 and CDR2 (germline): SQVTM, ANQGSEA. The CDR3 length is 11 residues. Trimming removed 7 bases at V and 8 bases at J, with 14 bases between.

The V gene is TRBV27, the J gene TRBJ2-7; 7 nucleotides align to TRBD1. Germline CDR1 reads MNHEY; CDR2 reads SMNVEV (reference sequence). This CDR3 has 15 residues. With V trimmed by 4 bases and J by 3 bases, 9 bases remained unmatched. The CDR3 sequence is CASSSQTGPNYEQYF. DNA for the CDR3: TGTGCCAGCAGTTCTCAGACAGGGCCGAACTACGAGCAGTACTTC.

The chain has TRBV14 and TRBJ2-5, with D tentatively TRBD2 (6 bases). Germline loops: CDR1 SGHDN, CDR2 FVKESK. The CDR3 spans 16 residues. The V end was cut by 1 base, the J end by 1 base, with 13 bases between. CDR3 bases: TGTGCCAGCAGCCAAGGTCCAGGGAGGTCCCAAGAGACCCAGTACTTC. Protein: CASSQGPGRSQETQYF.

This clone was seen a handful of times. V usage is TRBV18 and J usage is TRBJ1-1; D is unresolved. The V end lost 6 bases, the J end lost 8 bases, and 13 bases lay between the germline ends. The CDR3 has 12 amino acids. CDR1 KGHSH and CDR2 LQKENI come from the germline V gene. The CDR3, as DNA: TGTGCCAGCTCGCCCTCCTCAGTAGAAGCTTTCTTT. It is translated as CASSPSSVEAFF.

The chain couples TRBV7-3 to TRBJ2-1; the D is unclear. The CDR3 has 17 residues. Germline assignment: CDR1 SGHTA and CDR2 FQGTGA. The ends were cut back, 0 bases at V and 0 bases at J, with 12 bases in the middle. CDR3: CASSLTRRNRSYNEQFF. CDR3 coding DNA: TGTGCCAGCAGCTTAACTCGGCGGAACCGCTCCTACAATGAGCAGTTCTTC.